Each of the 26 T cell receptor beta chains below was sequenced from the same sample in a study of blood T cell repertoires in COVID-19. The repertoire was sequenced with immunoSEQ multiplex PCR; TCRdb's copy has only in-frame clones and lacks some. The sample comprises fewer than 200,000 clones, over 80% of which are singletons, and more than 7.5% rests with the top ten. The sequenced material came from peripheral blood. The receptors originated from a woman in her 70s with COVID-19, enrolled during active disease.

The chain has TRBV19 and TRBJ2-1; 8 nucleotides line up with TRBD2. J was trimmed by 7 bases and V by 8 bases; bases with no gene match: 13. The germline CDR1 and CDR2 sequences are LNHDA and SQIVND (reference sequence). The CDR3 totals 15 residues. The CDR3 reads CASSRLAGSINEQFF. The CDR3 coding sequence is TGTGCCAGTTCACGGTTAGCGGGGTCCATAAATGAGCAGTTCTTC.

This clone came up once. The CDR3 bases are TGTGCCAGGCGTCCATCGGTTCGTATCACTGAAGCTTTCTTT. The encoded protein is CARRPSVRITEAFF. J is TRBJ1-1 and V is TRBV3-1 (or the pseudogene TRBV3-2), with D unclear. V was trimmed by 9 bases and J by 4 bases, leaving 18 bases between them. Germline CDR1 and CDR2: LGHDT and YNNKEL (reference sequence). CDR3 length: 14 residues.

The rearrangement uses TRBV6-2 or TRBV6-3 and TRBJ2-7; D is possibly TRBD1 (5 bases). With 4 bases removed from V and 6 bases from J, the gap between germline ends came to 19 bases. The CDR3 is 15 amino acids. Germline V CDR1 and CDR2: MNHEY, SVGEGT. CDR3: CASSLNTGPLGEQYF. DNA of the CDR3: TGTGCCAGCAGTTTAAATACAGGCCCTTTGGGCGAGCAGTACTTC.

The rearrangement links TRBV18 to TRBJ1-5; no definite D call. CDR3 size: 14 residues. Trimming cost V 2 bases and J 2 bases, with 7 bases left between them. Germline V CDR1 and CDR2: KGHSH, LQKENI. CDR3 nucleotide sequence: TGTGCCAGCTCACCATCAACAGGCAATCAGCCCCAGCATTTT. Residues: CASSPSTGNQPQHF.

The chain combines TRBV7-2 with TRBJ2-7; D possibly corresponds to TRBD1 (5 bases). V was cut by 4 bases and J by 6 bases, with 16 bases left in between. This CDR3 has 14 residues. Germline CDR1 and CDR2: SGHTA and FQGNSA. Here the CDR3 reads CASSYRREMAEQYF. The CDR3, as DNA: TGTGCCAGCAGCTATCGCAGGGAAATGGCCGAGCAGTACTTC.

This clone has just one count. The rearrangement joins TRBV27 to TRBJ2-7; 7 bases match TRBD1. The CDR3 consists of 14 residues. CDR1 MNHEY and CDR2 SMNVEV come from the germline V gene (reference sequence). With V trimmed by 6 bases and J by 5 bases, 10 bases remained unmatched. Here the CDR3 DNA reads TGTGCCAGCAGCGAGTACAGGGGTTCCAACGAGCAGTACTTC. Translating gives CASSEYRGSNEQYF.

The genes are TRBV2 and TRBJ2-2; 9 nucleotides match TRBD1. The CDR3 spans 15 residues. CDR1 is SNHLY and CDR2 is FYNNEI in the germline V gene. The ends lost 7 bases at V and 0 bases at J; junction bases unmatched: 3. In nucleotides, the CDR3 is TGTGCCAGCATGACAGGGGGGCCGAACACCGGGGAGCTGTTTTTT. This gives the protein CASMTGGPNTGELFF.

This sequence joins TRBV6-2 or TRBV6-3 and TRBJ1-1; 8 bases line up with TRBD1. This CDR3 has 16 amino acids. The J segment lost 2 bases and the V segment lost 0 bases, leaving 5 bases of the junction unmatched. Germline loops: CDR1 MNHEY, CDR2 SVGEGT. The CDR3 region is CASSYSQTGVNTEAFF. Written as DNA, the CDR3 is TGTGCCAGCAGTTACTCCCAGACAGGGGTCAACACTGAAGCTTTCTTT.

This rearrangement joins TRBV29-1 to TRBJ2-7; 7 nucleotides agree with TRBD1. The CDR3 has 12 residues. Trimming at V came to 5 bases and at J to 8 bases, leaving 9 bases not matched to a gene. Germline lookup yields CDR1 SQVTM and CDR2 ANQGSEA. The chain's CDR3 is CSVRQGSGQQYF. The CDR3 DNA follows: TGCAGCGTTCGACAGGGTTCGGGCCAGCAGTACTTC.

This rearrangement joins TRBV28 to TRBJ2-1; 8 bases are shared with TRBD2. V was clipped by 6 bases and J by 6 bases; unmatched bases: 13. This CDR3 has 16 residues. CDR1 MDHEN and CDR2 SYDVKM come from the germline V gene. The CDR3 spells CASRGPGTSITNEQFF. CDR3 in DNA: TGTGCCAGCAGGGGCCCCGGGACTAGTATTACCAATGAGCAGTTCTTC.

V is TRBV4-3 and J is TRBJ2-4, with 16 bases identical to TRBD2. From germline, CDR1 is LGHNA and CDR2 YSLEER. The CDR3 is 19 amino acids. Trimming took 1 base from V and 6 from J; bases not matched to a gene: 9. In nucleotides, the CDR3 is TGCGCCAGCAGCCAAGGACCGGGACTAGCGGGAGGGCCAGGAAACATTCAGTACTTC. Protein product: CASSQGPGLAGGPGNIQYF.

The V call is TRBV7-3, the J call TRBJ2-7; 7 bases line up with TRBD1. The V gene's germline CDR1 is SGHTA and CDR2 FQGTGA. V was clipped by 5 bases and J by 1 base; unmatched bases: 8. The CDR3 spans 15 residues. CDR3 DNA sequence: TGTGCCAGCAGCCCCCAACAGGGGTCGTCCTACGAGCAGTACTTC. Protein sequence: CASSPQQGSSYEQYF.

This sequence joins TRBV6-5 and TRBJ2-7, with D hard to call. This CDR3 region has 15 residues. CDR1 MNHEY and CDR2 SVGAGI come from the germline V gene. Trimming took off 0 bases at V and 1 base at J, with 10 bases between the two ends. CDR3 in amino acids: CASSYSSPGSYEQYF. DNA for the CDR3: TGTGCCAGCAGTTACTCGTCCCCAGGTTCCTACGAGCAGTACTTC.

This rearrangement joins TRBV7-7 to TRBJ1-2, with D perhaps TRBD1 (5 bases). The CDR3 has 15 residues. Germline values: CDR1 SSHAT, CDR2 FNYEAQ (reference sequence). The V end lost 8 bases, the J end lost 8 bases, and 24 bases lay between the germline ends. The CDR3 loop reads CASATVGRGGVGYTF. The DNA of the CDR3 is TGTGCCAGCGCAACGGTGGGGCGGGGAGGGGTAGGCTACACCTTC.

V and J are TRBV18 and TRBJ2-7; 10 bases match TRBD2. The V segment lost 3 bases and the J segment 4 bases; nucleotides outside the gene matches: 3. The CDR3 contains 14 residues. In germline, CDR1 is KGHSH, CDR2 LQKENI. The CDR3 DNA follows: TGTGCCAGCTCACCCGGACTAGCGGTATACGAGCAGTACTTC. Protein: CASSPGLAVYEQYF. Drawing the rest from reference TRBV18 and TRBJ2-7, the complete variable domain is NAGVMQNPRHLVRRRGQEARLRCSPMKGHSHVYWYRQLPEEGLKFMVYLQKENIIDESGMPKERFSAEFPKEGPSILRIQQVVRGDSAAYFCASSPGLAVYEQYFGPGTRLTVT.

CDR3 sequence reads: CASSDPGTTYEQYF. CDR3 bases: TGTGCCAGCAGTGATCCCGGGACAACCTACGAGCAGTACTTC. The rearrangement uses TRBV2 and TRBJ2-7; possibly TRBD1 for D (6 bases). CDR1 is SNHLY, CDR2 FYNNEI, per germline. The CDR3 loop spans 14 amino acids. V was pared by 3 bases and J by 2 bases, with 11 bases between.

The chain couples TRBV5-6 to TRBJ2-7; 14 bases map to TRBD2. The ends lost 5 bases at V and 3 bases at J; junction bases unmatched: 10. Germline CDR1 reads SGHDT; CDR2 reads YYEEEE. CDR3 length: 17 residues. CDR3 sequence reads: CASSSTSGRGAFYEQYF. Written as DNA, the CDR3 is TGTGCCAGCAGTTCGACTAGCGGGAGGGGAGCCTTCTACGAGCAGTACTTC. Based on the CDR3 plus reference TRBV5-6 and TRBJ2-7, the full variable domain is DAGVTQSPTHLIKTRGQQVTLRCSPKSGHDTVSWYQQALGQGPQFIFQYYEEEERQRGNFPDRFSGHQFPNYSSELNVNALLLGDSALYLCASSSTSGRGAFYEQYFGPGTRLTVT.

The chain employs TRBV28 and TRBJ2-3; TRBD1 aligns across 10 bases. From germline, CDR1 is MDHEN and CDR2 SYDVKM. CDR3 length: 19 residues. Germline trimming cut 3 bases from V and 2 bases from J; bases unmatched to any gene: 14. Here the CDR3 reads CASSFLFLPGQGLTDTQYF. The DNA of the CDR3 is TGTGCCAGCAGTTTTTTATTCCTACCGGGACAGGGGCTCACAGATACGCAGTATTTT.

The sample holds a few counts of this clone. V usage is TRBV2 and J usage is TRBJ2-7; D possibly corresponds to TRBD1 (6 bases). The CDR3 has 15 residues. The V gene lost 7 bases and the J gene lost 1 base, with 17 bases spanning the gap. The germline V gene has CDR1 SNHLY and CDR2 FYNNEI. CDR3 coding DNA: TGTGCCAGCACCAAAAGCCCAACAGGGTCCTACGAGCAGTACTTC. Its translation: CASTKSPTGSYEQYF.

The chain has TRBV7-8 and TRBJ2-1, with 13 bases fitting TRBD2. Germline lookup yields CDR1 SGHVS and CDR2 FQNEAQ. This CDR3 region has 17 residues. The ends lost 1 base at V and 9 bases at J; junction bases unmatched: 9. CDR3 residues: CASSLGTSGSWKSEQFF. The CDR3 DNA is TGTGCCAGCAGCTTAGGGACTAGCGGGAGTTGGAAGAGTGAGCAGTTCTTC.

The CDR3 spells CASSSTMNTEAFF. The CDR3 region has the DNA TGTGCCAGCAGCTCCACTATGAACACTGAAGCTTTCTTT. This chain joins TRBV11-2 and TRBJ1-1; D unresolved. In germline, CDR1 is SGHAT, CDR2 FQNNGV. CDR3 size: 13 residues. The V gene lost 4 bases and the J gene lost 0 bases, with 6 bases spanning the gap.

V usage is TRBV6-4 and J usage is TRBJ1-2; D perhaps matches TRBD1 (6 bases). Trimming pared 6 bases from V and 13 bases from J, leaving 21 bases between. The CDR3 totals 13 residues. Germline V lookup: CDR1 MRHNA, CDR2 SNTAGT. CDR3: CASRLEGGAPFTF. The CDR3 DNA is TGTGCCAGCAGACTGGAAGGGGGGGCCCCTTTCACCTTC.

The V gene is TRBV6-5, the J gene TRBJ1-1; 7 nucleotides align to TRBD1. The CDR3 has 16 residues. After removal of 2 bases from V and 0 bases from J, the junction contained 6 bases not matched to a gene. The germline CDR1 and CDR2 sequences are MNHEY and SVGAGI. CDR3 protein: CASSYATGPMNTEAFF. As DNA, the CDR3 is TGTGCCAGCAGTTACGCGACAGGGCCAATGAACACTGAAGCTTTCTTT.

The chain has TRBV5-1 and TRBJ1-1; no firm D call. The germline V and J ends were trimmed by 4 bases and 1 base, with 8 bases remaining between them. This CDR3 is 13 amino acids long. Germline CDR1 reads SGHRS; CDR2 reads YFSETQ. The CDR3 here is CASSREENTEAFF. CDR3 sequence (DNA): TGCGCCAGCAGCCGCGAGGAGAACACTGAAGCTTTCTTT.

A few counts support this clone. The rearrangement links TRBV7-8 to TRBJ2-7; TRBD2 matches 9 bases. Germline lookup yields CDR1 SGHVS and CDR2 FQNEAQ. There are 15 residues in the CDR3. Trimming took 5 bases from V and 1 from J; bases not matched to a gene: 6. The CDR3 is CASSPRLAASYEQYF. In nucleotides, the CDR3 is TGTGCCAGCAGCCCCCGACTAGCGGCTTCCTACGAGCAGTACTTC. Full variable domain (rest looked up from reference TRBV7-8 and TRBJ2-7): GAGVSQSPRYKVAKRGQDVALRCDPISGHVSLFWYQQALGQGPEFLTYFQNEAQLDKSGLPSDRFFAERPEGSVSTLKIQRTQQEDSAVYLCASSPRLAASYEQYFGPGTRLTVT.

V is TRBV11-2 and J is TRBJ1-2; D not resolved. Trimming cost V 5 bases and J 2 bases, with 9 bases left between them. The CDR3 spans 13 residues. The germline CDR1 and CDR2 sequences are SGHAT and FQNNGV. The CDR3 protein is CASSIDINYGYTF. DNA of the CDR3: TGTGCCAGCAGCATCGACATCAACTATGGCTACACCTTC.